This TCR beta chain derives from a study of radiotherapy plus CTLA-4 blockade in lung cancer. People whose metastatic non-small-cell lung cancer was chemo-refractory got focal radiation along with CTLA-4 blockade by ipilimumab. Notes on this clone: Its antigen is unknown.

Assay used: immunoSEQ multiplex PCR; TCRdb lists only in-frame clones, some missing. The sample contains over 40,000 clones, about 81% of which appear only once. Whole-study findings and limits: Peripheral blood showed expansion of tumor-derived TCR clones after radiotherapy and ipilimumab.

V gave up 0 bases and J gave up 8 bases; unmatched junction bases: 8. Germline-derived CDR1 and CDR2 are MGHRA and YSYEKL. There are 16 residues in the CDR3. The receptor was isolated from a human donor with non-small cell lung cancer who had stable disease on radiotherapy plus ipilimumab. The sequencing used peripheral blood, collected from a patient treated with radiotherapy plus ipilimumab. This chain uses TRBV4-1 with TRBJ1-4, with 8 bases fitting TRBD1. The CDR3 here is CASSQEGTGRTEKLFF. For the CDR3, the DNA is TGCGCCAGCAGCCAAGAAGGGACAGGAAGGACCGAAAAACTGTTTTTT.